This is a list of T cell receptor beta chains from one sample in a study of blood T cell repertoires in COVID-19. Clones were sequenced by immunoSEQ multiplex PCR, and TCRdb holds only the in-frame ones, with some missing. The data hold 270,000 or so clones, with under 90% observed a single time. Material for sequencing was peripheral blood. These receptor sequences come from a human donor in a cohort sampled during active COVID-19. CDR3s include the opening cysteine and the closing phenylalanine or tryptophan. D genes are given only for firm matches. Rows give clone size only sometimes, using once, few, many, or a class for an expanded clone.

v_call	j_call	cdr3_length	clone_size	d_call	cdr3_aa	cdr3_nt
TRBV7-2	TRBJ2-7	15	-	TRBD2	CASSYPGGGRYEQYF	TGTGCCAGCAGCTACCCCGGGGGGGGCAGATACGAGCAGTACTTC
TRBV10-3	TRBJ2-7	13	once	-	CAISGPGFYEQYF	TGTGCCATCAGTGGGCCGGGTTTTTACGAGCAGTACTTC
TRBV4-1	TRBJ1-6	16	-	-	CASSQVSGDGNSPLHF	TGCGCCAGCAGCCAAGTTTCCGGGGATGGGAATTCACCCCTCCACTTT
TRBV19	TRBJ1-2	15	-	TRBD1	CASSTPGQGYYGYTF	TGTGCCAGTAGTACACCGGGACAGGGATACTATGGCTACACCTTC
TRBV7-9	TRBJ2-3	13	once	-	CASSPLTGDTQYF	TGTGCCAGCAGCCCCCTTACAGGGGATACGCAGTATTTT
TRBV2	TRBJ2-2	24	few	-	CASSERPKLTGTTIWAANTGELFF	TGTGCCAGCAGTGAAAGGCCAAAGCTTACCGGGACAACAATATGGGCCGCGAACACCGGGGAGCTGTTTTTT
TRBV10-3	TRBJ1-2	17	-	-	CAISESPTGGRLKGYTF	TGTGCCATCAGTGAGTCCCCGACCGGGGGGCGATTAAAAGGCTACACCTTC
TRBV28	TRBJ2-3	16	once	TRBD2	CASRGKREGSRDTQYF	TGTGCCAGCAGGGGCAAACGGGAGGGTAGTAGGGATACGCAGTATTTT
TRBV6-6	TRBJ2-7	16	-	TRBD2	CASSLWRLAGSMEQYF	TGTGCCAGCAGTTTATGGAGGCTAGCGGGGTCTATGGAGCAGTACTTC
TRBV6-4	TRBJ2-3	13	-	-	CASSGDNTDTQYF	TGTGCCAGCAGTGGGGACAACACAGATACGCAGTATTTT
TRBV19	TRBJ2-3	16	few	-	CASTRGGGGNADTQYF	TGTGCCAGTACCCGGGGGGGAGGGGGCAACGCAGATACGCAGTATTTT
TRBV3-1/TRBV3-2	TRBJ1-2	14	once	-	CASSQGTFNYGYTF	TGTGCCAGCAGCCAAGGGACTTTTAACTATGGCTACACCTTC
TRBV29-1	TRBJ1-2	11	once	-	CSARANYGYTF	TGCAGCGCACGAGCTAACTATGGCTACACCTTC
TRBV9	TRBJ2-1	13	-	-	CASSVRGMDEQFF	TGTGCCAGCAGCGTTCGGGGAATGGATGAGCAGTTCTTC
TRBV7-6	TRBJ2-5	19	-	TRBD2	CASSLKPGGSGRAGETQYF	TGTGCCAGCAGCTTAAAACCCGGCGGTAGCGGGAGGGCCGGAGAGACCCAGTACTTC
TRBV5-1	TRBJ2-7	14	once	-	CASSLVVESYEQYF	TGCGCCAGCAGCTTGGTTGTGGAGTCCTACGAGCAGTACTTC
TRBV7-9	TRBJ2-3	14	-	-	CASSLRSVTDTQYF	TGTGCCAGCAGCCTACGGTCGGTGACAGATACGCAGTATTTT
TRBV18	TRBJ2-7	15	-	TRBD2	CASSPEGSGRYEQYF	TGTGCCAGCTCACCAGAGGGTAGCGGGAGATACGAGCAGTACTTC
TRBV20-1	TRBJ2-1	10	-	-	CSANRGEQFF	TGCAGTGCTAATAGGGGAGAGCAGTTCTTC
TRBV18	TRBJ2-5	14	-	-	CASSRSGGSETQYF	TGTGCCAGCTCACGGAGCGGAGGGAGCGAGACCCAGTACTTC
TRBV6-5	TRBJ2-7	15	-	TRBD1	CASSVGQGYTYEQYF	TGTGCCAGCAGCGTTGGACAGGGATACACCTACGAGCAGTACTTC
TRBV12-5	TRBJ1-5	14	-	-	CASGHATGKQPQHF	TGTGCTAGTGGTCATGCTACGGGGAAGCAGCCCCAGCATTTT
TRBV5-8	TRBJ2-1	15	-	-	CASSLHHVAGYEQFF	TGTGCCAGCAGCTTGCACCACGTTGCGGGCTATGAGCAGTTCTTC
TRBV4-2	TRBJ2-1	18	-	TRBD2	CASSVPGLASVSVNEQFF	TGTGCCAGCAGTGTGCCGGGACTAGCATCTGTCAGTGTCAATGAGCAGTTCTTC
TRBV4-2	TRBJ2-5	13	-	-	CASSRAGQETQYF	TGTGCCAGCAGCCGCGCCGGCCAAGAGACCCAGTACTTC
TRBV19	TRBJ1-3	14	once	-	CASRLQGSGNTIYF	TGTGCCAGTAGGTTACAGGGCTCTGGAAACACCATATATTTT
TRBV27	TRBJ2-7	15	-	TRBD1	CATGPPGTGSYEQYF	TGTGCCACCGGTCCTCCCGGGACAGGGTCCTACGAGCAGTACTTC
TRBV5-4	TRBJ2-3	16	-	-	CASSFSGGSVRDTQYF	TGTGCCAGCAGCTTTTCGGGTGGGAGCGTACGAGATACGCAGTATTTT
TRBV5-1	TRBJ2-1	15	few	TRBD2	CASSLGGGAFNEQFF	TGCGCCAGCAGCTTGGGCGGGGGGGCGTTTAATGAGCAGTTCTTC
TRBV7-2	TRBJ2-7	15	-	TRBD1	CASSTYRGLKYEQYF	TGTGCCAGCAGCACGTACAGGGGGCTAAAATACGAGCAGTACTTC
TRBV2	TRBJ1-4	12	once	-	CASTGANEKLFF	TGTGCCAGCACCGGGGCTAATGAAAAACTGTTTTTT
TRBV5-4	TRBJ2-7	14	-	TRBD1	CASSFETGASEQYF	TGTGCCAGCAGCTTCGAGACAGGGGCCTCCGAGCAGTACTTC
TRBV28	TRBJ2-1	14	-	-	CASSFSRTIDEQFF	TGTGCCAGCAGTTTTTCGCGGACTATAGATGAGCAGTTCTTC
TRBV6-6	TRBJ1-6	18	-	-	CASSRLPRPGVSNSPLHF	TGTGCCAGCAGTCGACTCCCCAGGCCAGGGGTGTCGAATTCACCCCTCCACTTT
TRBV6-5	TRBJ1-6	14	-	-	CATSALDTNSPLHF	TGTGCCACCTCAGCCCTGGACACCAATTCACCCCTCCACTTT
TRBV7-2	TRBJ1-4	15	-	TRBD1	CASSDPQGAREKLFF	TGTGCCAGCAGCGACCCACAGGGGGCGCGGGAAAAACTGTTTTTT
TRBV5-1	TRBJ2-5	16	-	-	CASSLGSVGGEETQYF	TGCGCCAGCAGCTTGGGGTCAGTCGGCGGGGAAGAGACCCAGTACTTC
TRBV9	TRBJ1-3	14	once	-	CASSVAESGNTIYF	TGTGCCAGCAGCGTAGCGGAGTCCGGAAACACCATATATTTT
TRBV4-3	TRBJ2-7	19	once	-	CASSQERGTGDGNFYEQYF	TGCGCCAGCAGCCAAGAAAGGGGGACCGGGGACGGAAATTTCTACGAGCAGTACTTC
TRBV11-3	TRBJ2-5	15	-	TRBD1	CASSLGRGRQETQYF	TGTGCCAGCAGCTTAGGCAGGGGGCGACAAGAGACCCAGTACTTC
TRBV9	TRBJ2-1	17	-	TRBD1	CASSVDPVGQGLTEQFF	TGTGCCAGCAGCGTAGACCCCGTAGGACAGGGATTAACTGAGCAGTTCTTC
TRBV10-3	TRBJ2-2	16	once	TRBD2	CAISEPSGTNTGELFF	TGTGCCATCAGTGAGCCTAGCGGAACGAACACCGGGGAGCTGTTTTTT
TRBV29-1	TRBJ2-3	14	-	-	CSVKLLSSTDTQYF	TGCAGCGTCAAACTCCTATCTAGCACAGATACGCAGTATTTT
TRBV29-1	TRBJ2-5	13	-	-	CSVEGMGTGRPNF	TGCAGCGTTGAGGGAATGGGGACGGGGAGGCCCAACTTC
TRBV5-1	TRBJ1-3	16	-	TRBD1	CASSLSGTGSGNTIYF	TGCGCCAGCAGCTTGTCCGGGACAGGGTCTGGAAACACCATATATTTT
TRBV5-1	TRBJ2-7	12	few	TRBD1	CASSWTGSEQYF	TGCGCCAGCAGCTGGACAGGGAGCGAGCAGTACTTC
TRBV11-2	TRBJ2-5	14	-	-	CASSLWGGQETQYF	TGTGCCAGCAGCTTATGGGGCGGACAAGAGACCCAGTACTTC
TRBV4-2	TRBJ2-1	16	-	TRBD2	CASSPWGGSSYNEQFF	TGTGCCAGCAGCCCCTGGGGAGGGAGCTCCTACAATGAGCAGTTCTTC
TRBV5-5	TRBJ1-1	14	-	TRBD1	CASSWVGTGTEAFF	TGTGCCAGCAGCTGGGTTGGGACAGGGACTGAAGCTTTCTTT
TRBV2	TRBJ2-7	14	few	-	CASSEFGTMYEQYF	TGTGCCAGCAGTGAGTTTGGCACCATGTACGAGCAGTACTTC